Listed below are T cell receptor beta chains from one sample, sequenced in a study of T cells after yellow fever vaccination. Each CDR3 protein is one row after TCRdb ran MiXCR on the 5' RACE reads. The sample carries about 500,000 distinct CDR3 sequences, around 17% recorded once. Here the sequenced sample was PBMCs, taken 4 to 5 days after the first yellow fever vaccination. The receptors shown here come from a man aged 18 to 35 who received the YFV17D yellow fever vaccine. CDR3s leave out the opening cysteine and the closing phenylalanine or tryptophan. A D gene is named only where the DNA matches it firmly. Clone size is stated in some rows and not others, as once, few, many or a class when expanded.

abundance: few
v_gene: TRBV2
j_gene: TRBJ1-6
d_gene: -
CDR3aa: ASGGLQNSPLH

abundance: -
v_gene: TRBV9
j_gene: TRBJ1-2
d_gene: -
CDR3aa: ASSVGGPGWNGYT

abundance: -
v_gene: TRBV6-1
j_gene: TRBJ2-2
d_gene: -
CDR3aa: ASSQTLQGPGELF

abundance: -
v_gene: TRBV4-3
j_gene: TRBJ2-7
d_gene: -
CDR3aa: ASSQAGGGGPDEQY

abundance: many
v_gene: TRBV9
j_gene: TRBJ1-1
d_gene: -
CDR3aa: ASSSTNTEAF

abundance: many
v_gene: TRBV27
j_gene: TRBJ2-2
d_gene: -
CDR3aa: ASTSFKYTNTGELF

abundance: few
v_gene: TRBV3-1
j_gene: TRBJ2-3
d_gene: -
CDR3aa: ASSQEGAGADTQY

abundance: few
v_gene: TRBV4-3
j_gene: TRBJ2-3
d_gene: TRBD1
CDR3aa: ASSQGDRSTDTQY

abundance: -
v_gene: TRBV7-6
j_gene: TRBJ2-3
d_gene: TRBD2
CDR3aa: ASSYSGGAADTQY

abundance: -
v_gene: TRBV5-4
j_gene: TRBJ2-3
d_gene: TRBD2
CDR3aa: ASSRLAGAYTDTQY